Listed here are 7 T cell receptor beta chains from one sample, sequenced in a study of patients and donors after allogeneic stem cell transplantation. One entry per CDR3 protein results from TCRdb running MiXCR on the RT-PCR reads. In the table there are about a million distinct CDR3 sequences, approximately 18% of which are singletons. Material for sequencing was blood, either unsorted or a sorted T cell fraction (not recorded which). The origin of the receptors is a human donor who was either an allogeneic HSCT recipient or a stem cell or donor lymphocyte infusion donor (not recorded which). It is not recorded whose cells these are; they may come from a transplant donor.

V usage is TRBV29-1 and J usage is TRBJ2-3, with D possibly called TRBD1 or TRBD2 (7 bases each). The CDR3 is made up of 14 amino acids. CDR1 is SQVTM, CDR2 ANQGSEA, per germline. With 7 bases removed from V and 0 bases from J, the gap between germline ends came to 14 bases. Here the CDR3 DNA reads TGCAGCGGTGCGGGGGACAGAAGCACAGATACGCAGTATTTT. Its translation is CSGAGDRSTDTQYF.

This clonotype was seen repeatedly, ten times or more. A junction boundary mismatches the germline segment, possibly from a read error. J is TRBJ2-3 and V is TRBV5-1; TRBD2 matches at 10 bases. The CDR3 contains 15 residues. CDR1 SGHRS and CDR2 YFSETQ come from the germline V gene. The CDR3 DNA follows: TGTGCCAGCAGCCCCGGGACTAGCGGCACAGATACGCAGTATTTT. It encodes CASSPGTSGTDTQYF.

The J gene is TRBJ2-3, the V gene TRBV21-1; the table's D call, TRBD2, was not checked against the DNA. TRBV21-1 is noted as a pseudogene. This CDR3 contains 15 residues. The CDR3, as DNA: TGTGCCAGCAACAAACGTAGTCGTTGTGGAGATACGCAGTATTTT. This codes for CASNKRSRCGDTQYF.

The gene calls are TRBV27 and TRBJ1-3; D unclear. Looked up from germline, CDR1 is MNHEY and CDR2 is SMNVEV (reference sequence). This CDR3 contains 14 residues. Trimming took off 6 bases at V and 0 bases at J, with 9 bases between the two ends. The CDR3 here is CASRRSPSGNTIYF. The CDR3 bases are TGTGCCAGCAGACGGAGCCCCTCTGGAAACACCATATATTTT.

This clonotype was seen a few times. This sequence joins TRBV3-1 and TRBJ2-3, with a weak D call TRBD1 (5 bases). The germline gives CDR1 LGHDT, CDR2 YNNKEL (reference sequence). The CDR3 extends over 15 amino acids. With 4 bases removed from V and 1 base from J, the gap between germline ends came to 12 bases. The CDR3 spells CASSPDRKGTDTQYF. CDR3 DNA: TGTGCCAGCAGCCCCGACAGAAAGGGCACAGATACGCAGTATTTT.

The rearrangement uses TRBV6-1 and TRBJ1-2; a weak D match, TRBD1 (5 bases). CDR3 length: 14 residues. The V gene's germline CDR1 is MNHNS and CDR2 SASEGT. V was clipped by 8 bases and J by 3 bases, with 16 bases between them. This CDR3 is CASGRDRPYYGYTF. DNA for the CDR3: TGTGCCAGCGGACGGGACCGACCTTACTATGGCTACACCTTC.

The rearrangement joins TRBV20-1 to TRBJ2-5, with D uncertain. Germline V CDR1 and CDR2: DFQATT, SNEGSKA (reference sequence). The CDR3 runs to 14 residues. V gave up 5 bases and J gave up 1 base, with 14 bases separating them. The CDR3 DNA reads TGCAGTGCTCCTAGGTACGTGGGCCAAGAGACCCAGTACTTC. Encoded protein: CSAPRYVGQETQYF.